Listed below are T cell receptor beta chains from one sample, sequenced in a study of T cells after yellow fever vaccination. TCRdb re-analysed the 5' RACE reads in MiXCR, keeping a single row per CDR3 protein. This sample yields about 220,000 distinct CDR3 sequences, of which approximately 3% are seen a single time; 3.2% belongs to the top ten. The material was CD4+ T cells sorted from PBMCs, obtained 10 days after the yellow fever booster vaccination. These receptors originate from a man aged 18 to 29 who received the YFV17D yellow fever vaccine. Both conserved end residues are part of each CDR3. Fields, in order: J gene, clone size, D gene, CDR3 length, V gene, CDR3 protein, CDR3 DNA. A D gene is named only where the DNA matches it firmly. For some rows the clone size is stated as once, few or many, or as a class when expanded; others skip it.

TRBJ2-5	many	.	12	TRBV5-1	CASSSNQETQYF	TGCGCCAGCAGCTCCAACCAAGAGACCCAGTACTTC
TRBJ2-2	.	TRBD1	15	TRBV5-1	CASSMTGGVVGELFF	TGCGCCAGCAGCATGACAGGGGGCGTCGTAGGGGAGCTGTTTTTT
TRBJ2-1	.	.	13	TRBV13	CASSRTGTIEQFF	TGTGCCAGCAGCCGGACAGGGACTATAGAGCAGTTCTTC
TRBJ2-4	many	.	15	TRBV7-4	CASSFKRAGKNIQYF	TGTGCCAGCAGCTTTAAGCGGGCGGGCAAAAACATTCAGTACTTC
TRBJ1-2	.	.	14	TRBV19	CASSTLQVTYGYTF	TGTGCCAGTAGTACCTTACAAGTGACCTATGGCTACACCTTC
TRBJ2-1	many	TRBD2	16	TRBV19	CASRTSSGGTDNEQFF	TGTGCCAGTAGGACCTCTAGCGGGGGGACCGACAATGAGCAGTTCTTC
TRBJ2-1	many	.	13	TRBV4-2	CASSVRTANEQFF	TGTGCCAGCAGCGTACGCACAGCAAATGAGCAGTTCTTC
TRBJ1-5	few	.	16	TRBV12-3/TRBV12-4	CASSFREHPPNQPQHF	TGTGCCAGCAGTTTTAGAGAGCACCCTCCGAATCAGCCCCAGCATTTT
TRBJ1-4	many	.	13	TRBV7-7	CASSRDIREKLFF	TGTGCTAGCAGCAGGGACATTCGCGAAAAACTGTTTTTT
TRBJ1-5	few	TRBD1	13	TRBV29-1	CSVGDRTNQPQHF	TGCAGCGTTGGGGACAGAACAAATCAGCCCCAGCATTTT
TRBJ2-2	few	TRBD1	16	TRBV7-3	CASSSTLGQGTGELFF	TGTGCCAGCAGCTCCACTCTTGGACAGGGTACCGGGGAGCTGTTTTTT
TRBJ1-6	.	.	21	TRBV4-3	CASSQAFMGGRSESYNSPLHF	TGCGCCAGCAGCCAGGCCTTCATGGGGGGGAGAAGTGAGTCCTATAATTCACCCCTCCACTTT
TRBJ1-5	many	.	14	TRBV11-2	CASSLGYPNQPQHF	TGTGCCAGCAGCTTAGGATACCCCAATCAGCCCCAGCATTTT
TRBJ2-1	many	TRBD2	16	TRBV11-2	CASSLPSGGRFNEQFF	TGTGCCAGCAGCTTACCCTCCGGGGGGAGGTTTAATGAGCAGTTCTTC
TRBJ1-1	many	TRBD1	12	TRBV20-1	CSAGQGGTEAFF	TGCAGTGCCGGACAGGGAGGGACTGAAGCTTTCTTT
TRBJ1-5	few	.	12	TRBV20-1	CSARGGAQPQHF	TGCAGTGCTCGAGGGGGGGCCCAGCCCCAGCATTTT
TRBJ2-5	few	.	15	TRBV5-1	CASSLTGATQETQYF	TGCGCCAGCAGCTTAACGGGGGCGACCCAAGAGACCCAGTACTTC
TRBJ2-1	many	.	15	TRBV20-1	CSARAAGTPTAEQFF	TGCAGTGCTAGAGCGGCCGGGACCCCGACTGCTGAGCAGTTCTTC
TRBJ2-1	many	TRBD2	15	TRBV7-8	CASSWSGGGYNEQFF	TGTGCCAGCAGCTGGAGCGGGGGGGGATACAATGAGCAGTTCTTC
TRBJ2-1	few	TRBD1	19	TRBV11-1	CASSLAGTGGLGTYNEQFF	TGTGCCAGCAGCTTAGCCGGGACAGGGGGCTTGGGTACCTACAATGAGCAGTTCTTC
TRBJ2-5	.	TRBD1	15	TRBV4-3	CASSHRDRGRETQYF	TGCGCCAGCAGCCATCGCGACAGGGGGAGGGAGACCCAGTACTTC
TRBJ2-3	many	.	12	TRBV20-1	CSAPQSTDTQYF	TGCAGTGCTCCTCAGAGCACAGATACGCAGTATTTT
TRBJ1-1	many	.	11	TRBV6-5	CASRKRTEAFF	TGTGCCAGCAGGAAAAGAACTGAAGCTTTCTTT
TRBJ1-2	.	.	14	TRBV28	CASSFGTIIYGYTF	TGTGCCAGCAGTTTCGGGACTATAATCTATGGCTACACCTTC
TRBJ2-1	.	TRBD2	15	TRBV25-1	CASSEYTSGGNEQFF	TGTGCCAGCAGTGAATATACTAGCGGGGGCAATGAGCAGTTCTTC
TRBJ2-1	many	.	13	TRBV6-2/TRBV6-3	CASRGDPYNEQFF	TGTGCCAGTAGAGGCGACCCCTACAATGAGCAGTTCTTC
TRBJ1-5	many	.	14	TRBV6-2/TRBV6-3	CASTTGNSNQPQHF	TGTGCCAGCACCACAGGGAACAGCAATCAGCCCCAGCATTTT
TRBJ1-5	many	.	15	TRBV20-1	CSARVRGTNNQPQHF	TGCAGTGCTAGAGTGAGGGGAACGAATAATCAGCCCCAGCATTTT
TRBJ2-3	few	.	18	TRBV11-2	CASSPQSRGAFSTDTQYF	TGTGCCAGCAGCCCCCAATCTCGCGGGGCCTTTAGCACAGATACGCAGTATTTT
TRBJ2-7	many	.	12	TRBV6-6	CASSYATYEQYF	TGTGCCAGCAGTTACGCGACCTACGAGCAGTACTTC
TRBJ2-1	many	TRBD2	15	TRBV6-2/TRBV6-3	CATYGVAGDYNEQFF	TGTGCCACCTACGGGGTAGCGGGGGATTACAATGAGCAGTTCTTC
TRBJ1-5	.	.	15	TRBV5-1	CASSLKGDSNQPQHF	TGCGCCAGCAGCTTGAAGGGTGATAGCAATCAGCCCCAGCATTTT
TRBJ2-5	many	TRBD2	14	TRBV18	CASSPGTTAGAQYF	TGTGCCAGCTCACCCGGGACTACCGCGGGGGCCCAGTACTTC
TRBJ1-4	few	TRBD1	13	TRBV5-1	CASRQGINEKLFF	TGCGCCAGCCGACAGGGCATTAATGAAAAACTGTTTTTT
TRBJ1-1	many	TRBD1	12	TRBV30	CAWDRGETEAFF	TGTGCCTGGGACAGGGGTGAGACTGAAGCTTTCTTT